The next 14 T cell receptor beta chains were all read from a single sample in a study of blood T cell repertoires in COVID-19 (TCRdb year 2020). The library was built by means of the immunoSEQ multiplex PCR assay. This immuneACCESS table, as held by TCRdb, lists in-frame sequences with V and J called but not all clones. Of the missing ones, under half trace to an unresolved V gene in checked studies; the others have no known cause. This sample is represented by approximately 220,000 clones; around four fifths of them were singletons. 4.7% of the sample comes from the top ten. Input material: peripheral blood. All receptors come from a woman between 65 and 79 years old with acute or convalescent COVID-19.

The chain has TRBV11-2 and TRBJ1-3; TRBD1 matches at 11 bases. The germline CDR1 and CDR2 sequences are SGHAT and FQNNGV. The CDR3 has 18 amino acids. V shed 7 bases, J shed 1 base, and the junction held 12 bases outside the gene matches. CDR3 nucleotide sequence: TGTGCCAGCAACAACTTTCCGGGGACAGGGGGTTCTGGAAACACCATATATTTT. Its translation: CASNNFPGTGGSGNTIYF.

The chain uses TRBV9 and TRBJ1-1, with TRBD1 matching over 9 bases. The CDR3 runs to 16 residues. V shed 4 bases and J 0 bases; nucleotides not matched to a gene: 7. Germline loops: CDR1 SGDLS, CDR2 YYNGEE. The CDR3 DNA reads as TGTGCCAGCAGCATGGACAGGGGTGGGGTGAACACTGAAGCTTTCTTT. Residues: CASSMDRGGVNTEAFF.

This chain connects TRBV6-5 to TRBJ1-1; a possible D gene is TRBD1 (6 bases). The V gene's germline CDR1 is MNHEY and CDR2 SVGAGI. V lost 6 bases to trimming and J lost 12 bases, with 17 bases between them. The CDR3 totals 12 residues. The CDR3 DNA is TGTGCCAGCAGCCTTCCACAGGGTTCCACTTTCTTT. Protein: CASSLPQGSTFF.

The CDR3 protein is CASSKRTRSTDTQYF. CDR3 DNA sequence: TGTGCCAGCAGTAAAAGGACACGATCCACAGATACGCAGTATTTT. This chain links TRBV6-5 with TRBJ2-3; a weak D match, TRBD1 (5 bases). Per germline, CDR1 MNHEY and CDR2 SVGAGI. V lost 5 bases and J 2 bases, leaving 14 bases between the germline ends. CDR3 length: 15 amino acids.

V usage is TRBV3-1 (or the pseudogene TRBV3-2) and J usage is TRBJ1-4, with D possibly matching TRBD1 (6 bases). The CDR3 runs 14 residues. Trimming stripped 4 bases from V and 3 bases from J, with 9 bases between. CDR1 is LGHDT and CDR2 is YNNKEL in the germline V gene (reference sequence). For the CDR3, the DNA is TGTGCCAGCAGCCCGAGGGGGTCTAATGAAAAACTGTTTTTT. This codes for CASSPRGSNEKLFF.

The rearrangement uses TRBV5-1 and TRBJ2-6; TRBD1 agrees at 11 bases. The V gene end was trimmed by 0 bases and the J gene end by 0 bases; junction bases not matched to a gene: 2. The CDR3 totals 18 residues. The germline V gene has CDR1 SGHRS and CDR2 YFSETQ. CDR3 loop: CASSLVGTGGSGANVLTF. The CDR3, as DNA: TGCGCCAGCAGCTTGGTTGGGACAGGGGGCTCTGGGGCCAACGTCCTGACTTTC.

Regarding this clone: The germline gene is not matched at one end of the junction; a read error may be the cause. This chain uses TRBV5-1 with TRBJ1-1, with D unresolved. The CDR3 runs 15 residues. Germline-derived CDR1 and CDR2 are SGHRS and YFSETQ. The chain's CDR3 is CASSLIQRLNTEAFF. CDR3 nucleotide sequence: TGCGCCAGCAGCTTGATACAGCGGCTGAACACTGAAGCCTTCTTT. Variable domain in full (rest from reference TRBV5-1 and TRBJ1-1): KAGVTQTPRYLIKTRGQQVTLSCSPISGHRSVSWYQQTPGQGLQFLFEYFSETQRNKGNFPGRFSGRQFSNSRSEMNVSTLELGDSALYLCASSLIQRLNTEAFFGQGTRLTVV.

This clone was observed a handful of times. The chain recombines TRBV18 with TRBJ2-7; a possible D gene is TRBD1 (5 bases). Trimming removed 3 bases from V and 0 bases from J, with 9 bases in between. CDR3 length: 14 amino acids. Germline V gene sequence: CDR1 KGHSH, CDR2 LQKENI. In nucleotides, the CDR3 is TGTGCCAGCTCACCGCTGGACAACTCCTACGAGCAGTACTTC. It is translated as CASSPLDNSYEQYF.

The chain combines TRBV5-1 with TRBJ1-3, with D maybe TRBD1 (6 bases). Per the germline V gene, CDR1 is SGHRS and CDR2 is YFSETQ. V was shortened by 0 bases and J by 8 bases, with 15 bases between the two germline ends. This CDR3 contains 15 residues. As DNA, the CDR3 is TGCGCCAGCAGCTTGGGACAGGCTTTGGGTGACACCATATATTTT. This sequence encodes CASSLGQALGDTIYF.

The chain joins TRBV19 to TRBJ2-3, with TRBD1 as a possible D gene (5 bases). In germline, CDR1 is LNHDA, CDR2 SQIVND (reference sequence). This CDR3 region has 14 residues. V dropped 4 bases and J dropped 0 bases, with 8 bases sitting between them. The CDR3 here is CASSTGWSTDTQYF. The CDR3 region has the DNA TGTGCCAGTAGTACAGGGTGGAGCACAGATACGCAGTATTTT.

The chain carries TRBV10-2 and TRBJ2-3, with 8 bases fitting TRBD1. The CDR3 has 15 amino acids. Germline lookup yields CDR1 WSHSY and CDR2 SAAADI. Unmatched junction bases numbered 7, after V lost 7 bases and J lost 1 base. CDR3 nucleotides: TGCGCCAGCAACTTACAGGGGGTGGGCACAGATACGCAGTATTTT. Amino acid sequence: CASNLQGVGTDTQYF.

The chain is built from TRBV6-5 and TRBJ1-5; D perhaps matches TRBD1 (5 bases). CDR3 length equals 13 residues. V was trimmed by 2 bases and J by 7 bases, leaving 9 bases between them. Germline V gene data show CDR1 as MNHEY and CDR2 as SVGAGI. CDR3 protein: CASSYAGLQPQHF. CDR3 bases: TGTGCCAGCAGTTACGCGGGACTCCAGCCCCAGCATTTT.

This clone showed up just once. The chain is built from TRBV4-1 and TRBJ2-1; no firm D call. This CDR3 has 14 amino acids. Germline V lookup: CDR1 MGHRA, CDR2 YSYEKL. Trimming removed 0 bases at V and 4 bases at J, with 7 bases between. CDR3 coding DNA: TGCGCCAGCAGCCAAGATAGTAGATACAATGAGCAGTTCTTC. Its translation is CASSQDSRYNEQFF.

The chain carries TRBV19 and TRBJ1-4; a weak D match, TRBD1 (5 bases). The CDR3 is 14 residues long. With 7 bases removed from V and 7 bases from J, the gap between germline ends came to 16 bases. In germline, CDR1 is LNHDA, CDR2 SQIVND (reference sequence). As DNA, the CDR3 is TGTGCCAGTACCCCCCGGGGGGGTGGTGAAAAACTGTTTTTT. Translating it yields CASTPRGGGEKLFF.